These 18 T cell receptor beta chains came from one sample sequenced in a study of STAT5B mutations in CD4+ large granular lymphocyte leukemia. Generated by immunoSEQ multiplex PCR, the TCRdb table keeps only in-frame clones and is missing some. The repertoire holds about 21,000 clones, with over 65% as singletons. The specimen sequenced was CD4+ T cells from blood buffy coats. Source of these receptors: a human donor in good health.

The chain links TRBV5-4 to TRBJ2-3; weak D call: TRBD1 (6 bases). V gave up 1 base and J gave up 0 bases, with 9 bases separating them. The V gene's germline CDR1 is SGHNT and CDR2 YYREEE (reference sequence). The CDR3 has 15 residues. The CDR3 reads CASSLRQGSTDTQYF. CDR3 in DNA: TGTGCCAGCAGCTTGCGCCAGGGGAGCACAGATACGCAGTATTTT.

The V and J genes are TRBV5-6 and TRBJ1-1, with D perhaps matching TRBD1 (6 bases). V was clipped by 4 bases and J by 1 base, with 17 bases between them. This CDR3 spans 16 amino acids. Germline CDR1 reads SGHDT; CDR2 reads YYEEEE. The CDR3 reads CASSPGGQPSNTEAFF. In DNA, the CDR3 is TGTGCCAGCAGCCCGGGCGGACAGCCCTCGAACACTGAAGCTTTCTTT.

The chain recombines TRBV5-1 with TRBJ1-2; 9 bases align to TRBD1. The V segment lost 4 bases and the J segment 4 bases; nucleotides outside the gene matches: 2. This CDR3 is built from 13 residues. The germline V gene encodes CDR1 SGHRS and CDR2 YFSETQ. CDR3 sequence: CASSGGQGYGYTF. The CDR3 DNA follows: TGCGCCAGCAGCGGGGGACAGGGCTATGGCTACACCTTC.

The chain links TRBV6-1 to TRBJ2-1; 12 bases are shared with TRBD2. This CDR3 has 14 residues. J lost 7 bases, V lost 5 bases, and 3 bases had no gene match. Germline CDR1 and CDR2: MNHNS and SASEGT. This chain's CDR3 is CASSRLAGANEQFF. The CDR3 DNA is TGTGCCAGCAGTAGACTAGCGGGAGCAAATGAGCAGTTCTTC.

This clone came up a few times. CDR3 region: CASTLNGGQLRGEGYEQYF. CDR3 nucleotide sequence: TGCGCCAGCACTCTTAATGGGGGTCAGTTGAGGGGCGAAGGCTACGAGCAGTACTTC. The chain has TRBV23-1 and TRBJ2-7, with D perhaps matching TRBD1 or TRBD2 (5 bases each). TRBV23-1 has ORF status, its function being uncertain. This CDR3 spans 19 amino acids. V was pared by 7 bases and J by 3 bases, with 31 bases between.

The J gene is TRBJ1-2, the V gene TRBV27, with 7 bases identical to TRBD1. The germline V gene encodes CDR1 MNHEY and CDR2 SMNVEV (reference sequence). The CDR3 loop spans 14 amino acids. The V segment lost 6 bases and the J segment 4 bases; nucleotides outside the gene matches: 8. CDR3 nucleotide sequence: TGTGCCAGCAGCCTGAACAGGGGCCTCTATGGCTACACCTTC. Protein sequence: CASSLNRGLYGYTF.

This chain uses TRBV11-2 with TRBJ2-5; TRBD2 matches at 16 bases. Germline CDR1 is SGHAT and CDR2 is FQNNGV. With V trimmed by 4 bases and J by 7 bases, 6 bases remained unmatched. This CDR3 comprises 16 residues. The CDR3 protein is CASSSLGTSGRGTQYF. The CDR3 DNA follows: TGTGCCAGCAGCTCCCTTGGGACTAGCGGGAGGGGGACCCAGTACTTC.

This clone has more than one count but fewer than ten. The V call is TRBV6-5, the J call TRBJ2-7; D gene uncertain. The V gene's germline CDR1 is MNHEY and CDR2 SVGAGI. The CDR3 is 14 residues long. Trimming stripped 4 bases from V and 2 bases from J, with 12 bases between. DNA of the CDR3: TGTGCCAGCAGTTCCTACACTCCCCCCTACGAGCAGTACTTC. It specifies CASSSYTPPYEQYF.

The V and J genes are TRBV9 and TRBJ2-1; D gene ambiguous. Germline loops: CDR1 SGDLS, CDR2 YYNGEE. There are 16 residues in the CDR3. The V end lost 0 bases, the J end lost 6 bases, and 16 bases lay between the germline ends. CDR3 nucleotide sequence: TGTGCCAGCAGCGTAGCTATCAAGTCCGGCGGCAATGAGCAGTTCTTC. Its translation: CASSVAIKSGGNEQFF.

The V and J genes are TRBV9 and TRBJ2-1; 11 bases fit TRBD2. CDR1 is SGDLS and CDR2 is YYNGEE in the germline V gene. The CDR3 is made up of 15 amino acids. Trimming removed 0 bases from V and 6 bases from J; junction bases left unmatched: 2. CDR3 sequence reads: CASSVGLAGSNEQFF. The CDR3 nucleotides are TGTGCCAGCAGCGTAGGACTAGCGGGGTCCAATGAGCAGTTCTTC. The full variable domain, with the rest looked up from reference TRBV9 and TRBJ2-1, is DSGVTQTPKHLITATGQRVTLRCSPRSGDLSVYWYQQSLDQGLQFLIQYYNGEERAKGNILERFSAQQFPDLHSELNLSSLELGDSALYFCASSVGLAGSNEQFFGPGTRLTVL.

The CDR3 here is CASSLASGYTEAFF. The CDR3 DNA reads TGTGCCAGCAGCTTGGCCTCGGGGTACACTGAAGCTTTCTTT. The chain combines TRBV5-5 with TRBJ1-1; D remains unclear. CDR3 size: 14 residues. Germline V lookup: CDR1 SGHKS, CDR2 YYEKEE (reference sequence). Trimming cost V 0 bases and J 3 bases, with 9 bases left between them.

This sequence joins TRBV4-3 and TRBJ2-2, with D unclear. Deletions cut 1 base from V and 7 bases from J, with 10 bases between. The length of the CDR3 is 14 residues. Germline assignment: CDR1 LGHNA and CDR2 YSLEER. This chain's CDR3 is CASSQGGYGGELFF. CDR3 DNA sequence: TGCGCCAGCAGCCAAGGAGGTTACGGCGGGGAGCTGTTTTTT.

The chain is built from TRBV10-3 and TRBJ2-5, with TRBD2 as a possible D gene (6 bases). This CDR3 contains 14 residues. Germline V gene data show CDR1 as ENHRY and CDR2 as SYGVKD. V was shortened by 8 bases and J by 4 bases, with 17 bases between the two germline ends. The CDR3 DNA reads as TGTGCCATCGGAGACACCACCGGGGGAGAGACCCAGTACTTC. This sequence encodes CAIGDTTGGETQYF.

This clone was seen only a few times. The chain joins TRBV5-1 to TRBJ2-1; no firm D call. The CDR3 sequence is 15 residues long. Trimming stripped 0 bases from V and 5 bases from J, with 12 bases between. Germline CDR1 and CDR2: SGHRS and YFSETQ. The CDR3 protein is CASSLGGGTNNEQFF. The CDR3 DNA reads as TGCGCCAGCAGCTTGGGTGGTGGCACCAACAATGAGCAGTTCTTC.

The genes are TRBV19 and TRBJ2-1; maybe TRBD1 (6 bases). The V end lost 5 bases, the J end lost 0 bases, and 11 bases lay between the germline ends. Germline V CDR1 and CDR2: LNHDA, SQIVND (reference sequence). This CDR3 spans 15 amino acids. The CDR3 loop is CASSPPDSSYNEQFF. For the CDR3, the DNA is TGTGCCAGTAGTCCCCCGGACAGCTCCTACAATGAGCAGTTCTTC.

The rearrangement uses TRBV19 and TRBJ2-7; D may be TRBD1 (7 bases). From germline, CDR1 is LNHDA and CDR2 SQIVND (reference sequence). V was pared by 3 bases and J by 6 bases, with 24 bases between. The CDR3 has 17 amino acids. In nucleotides, the CDR3 is TGTGCCAGTAGTATGTCGGCGCGGCAGGGGGGTTACGGCGAGCAGTACTTC. Protein product: CASSMSARQGGYGEQYF.

The chain links TRBV7-2 to TRBJ2-7, with 7 bases identical to TRBD1. V was pared by 1 base and J by 8 bases, with 5 bases of the junction left unmatched. CDR1 SGHTA and CDR2 FQGNSA come from the germline V gene. This CDR3 contains 13 residues. The CDR3 sequence is CASSLGARGKQYF. Here the CDR3 DNA reads TGTGCCAGCAGCTTAGGTGCCAGGGGGAAGCAGTACTTC.

V gene TRBV28 combines with J gene TRBJ2-7; 7 bases are shared with TRBD2. Trimming took 5 bases from V and 3 from J; bases not matched to a gene: 10. The germline V gene has CDR1 MDHEN and CDR2 SYDVKM. This CDR3 region has 15 residues. CDR3 sequence: CASSRPELAYYEQYF. CDR3 DNA: TGTGCCAGCAGTAGGCCGGAACTAGCGTACTACGAGCAGTACTTC.